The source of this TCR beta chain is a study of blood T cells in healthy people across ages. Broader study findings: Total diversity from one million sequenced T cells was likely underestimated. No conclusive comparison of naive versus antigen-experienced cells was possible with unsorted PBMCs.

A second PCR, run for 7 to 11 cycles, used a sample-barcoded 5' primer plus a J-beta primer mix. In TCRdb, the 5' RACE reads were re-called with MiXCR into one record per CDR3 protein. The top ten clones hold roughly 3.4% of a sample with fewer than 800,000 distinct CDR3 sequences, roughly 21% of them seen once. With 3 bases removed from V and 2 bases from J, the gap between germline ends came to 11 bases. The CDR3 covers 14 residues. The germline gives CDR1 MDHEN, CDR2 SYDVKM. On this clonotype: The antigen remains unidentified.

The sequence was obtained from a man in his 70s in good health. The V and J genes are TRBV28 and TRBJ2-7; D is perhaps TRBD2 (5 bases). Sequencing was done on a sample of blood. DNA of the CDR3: TGTGCCAGCAGTTTGGGAGAGCCCGCCTACGAGCAGTACTTC. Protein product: CASSLGEPAYEQYF. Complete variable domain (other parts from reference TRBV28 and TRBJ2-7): DVKVTQSSRYLVKRTGEKVFLECVQDMDHENMFWYRQDPGLGLRLIYFSYDVKMKEKGDIPEGYSVSREKKERFSLILESASTNQTSMYLCASSLGEPAYEQYFGPGTRLTVT.